This TCR beta chain comes out of a study of blood T cell repertoires in COVID-19. Background on the study: Specimens from acute and convalescent COVID-19 originated in the United States, Italy and Spain.

Sequenced by immunoSEQ multiplex PCR; TCRdb stores in-frame clones only, minus some. This table holds roughly 250,000 clones, approximately 90% found once. This sequence was found in a man aged 25-45 years with acute or convalescent COVID-19. Material: peripheral blood.

In DNA, the CDR3 is TGTGCCTGGGGGGGGCTGAGACAGGGCTCCGGGGAGCTGTTTTTT. It specifies CAWGGLRQGSGELFF. The gene calls are TRBV30 and TRBJ2-2; possible D gene TRBD1, 7 bases. V lost 5 bases and J lost 6, with 19 bases in between. Germline V gene lookup returns CDR1 GTSNPN and CDR2 SVGIG (reference sequence). CDR3 length equals 15 residues.